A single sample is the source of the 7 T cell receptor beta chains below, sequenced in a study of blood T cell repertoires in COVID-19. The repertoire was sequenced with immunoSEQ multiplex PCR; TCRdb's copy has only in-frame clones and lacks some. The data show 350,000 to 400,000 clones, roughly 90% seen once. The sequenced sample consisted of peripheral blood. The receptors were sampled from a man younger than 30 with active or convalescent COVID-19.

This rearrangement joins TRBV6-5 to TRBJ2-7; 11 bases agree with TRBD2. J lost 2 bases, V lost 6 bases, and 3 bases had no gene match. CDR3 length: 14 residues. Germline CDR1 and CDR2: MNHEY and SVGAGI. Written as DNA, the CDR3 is TGTGCCAGCAGAAGTAGCGGGGGGGCCTACGAGCAGTACTTC. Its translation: CASRSSGGAYEQYF.

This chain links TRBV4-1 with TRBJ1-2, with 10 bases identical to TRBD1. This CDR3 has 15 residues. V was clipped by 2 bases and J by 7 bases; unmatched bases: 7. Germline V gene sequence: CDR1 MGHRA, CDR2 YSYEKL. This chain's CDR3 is CASSQISGQGFGYTF. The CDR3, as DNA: TGCGCCAGCAGCCAAATATCGGGACAGGGGTTTGGCTACACCTTC.

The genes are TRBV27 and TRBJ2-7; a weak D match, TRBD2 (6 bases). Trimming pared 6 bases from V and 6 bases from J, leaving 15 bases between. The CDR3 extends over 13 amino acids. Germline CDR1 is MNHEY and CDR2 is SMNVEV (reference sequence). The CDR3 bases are TGTGCCAGCAGCCTGACTAGTAGCTCCGAGCAGTACTTC. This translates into CASSLTSSSEQYF.

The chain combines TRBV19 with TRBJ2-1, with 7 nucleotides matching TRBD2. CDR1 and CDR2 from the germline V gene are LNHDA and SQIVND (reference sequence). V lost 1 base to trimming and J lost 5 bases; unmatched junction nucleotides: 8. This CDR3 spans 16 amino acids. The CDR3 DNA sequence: TGTGCCAGTAGTATAGGTTGGCGGGAGAGGGACAATGAGCAGTTCTTC. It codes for CASSIGWRERDNEQFF.

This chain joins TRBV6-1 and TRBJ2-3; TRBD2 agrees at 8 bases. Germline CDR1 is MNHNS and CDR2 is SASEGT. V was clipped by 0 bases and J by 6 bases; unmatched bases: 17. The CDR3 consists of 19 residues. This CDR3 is CASSEARGSAGGPPDTQYF. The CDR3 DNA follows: TGTGCCAGCAGTGAAGCGCGGGGGAGCGCGGGGGGCCCCCCGGATACGCAGTATTTT.

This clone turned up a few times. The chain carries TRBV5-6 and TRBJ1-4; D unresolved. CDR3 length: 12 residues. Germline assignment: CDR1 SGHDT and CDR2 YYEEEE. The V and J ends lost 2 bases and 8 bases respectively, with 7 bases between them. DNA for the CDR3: TGTGCCAGCAGCTTTACGAGGGAAAAACTGTTTTTT. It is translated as CASSFTREKLFF.

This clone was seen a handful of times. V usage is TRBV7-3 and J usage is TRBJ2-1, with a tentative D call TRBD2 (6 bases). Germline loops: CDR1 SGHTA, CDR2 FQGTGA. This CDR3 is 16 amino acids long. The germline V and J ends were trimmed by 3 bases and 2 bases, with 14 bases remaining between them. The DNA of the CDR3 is TGTGCCAGCAGCTTCAATAGCGGCCCGACCTACAATGAGCAGTTCTTC. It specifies CASSFNSGPTYNEQFF.